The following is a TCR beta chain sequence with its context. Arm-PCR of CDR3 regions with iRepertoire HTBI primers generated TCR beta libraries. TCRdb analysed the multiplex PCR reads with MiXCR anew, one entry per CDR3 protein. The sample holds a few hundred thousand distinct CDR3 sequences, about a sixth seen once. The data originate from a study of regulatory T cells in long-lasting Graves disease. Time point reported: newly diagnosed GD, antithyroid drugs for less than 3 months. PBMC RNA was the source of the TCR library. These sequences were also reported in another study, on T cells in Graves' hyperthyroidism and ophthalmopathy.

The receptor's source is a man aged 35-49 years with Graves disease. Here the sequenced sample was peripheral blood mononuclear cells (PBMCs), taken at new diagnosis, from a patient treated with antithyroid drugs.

The CDR3 region has the DNA TGCGCCAGCAGCTTGCTTCAGGGGTCGGGCACTGAAGCTTTCTTT. Protein: CASSLLQGSGTEAFF. The rearrangement joins TRBV5-1 to TRBJ1-1, with a weak D call TRBD1 (6 bases). The V and J ends lost 1 base and 4 bases respectively, with 14 bases between them. The CDR3 spans 15 residues. Germline V lookup: CDR1 SGHRS, CDR2 YFSETQ.